This T cell receptor (beta chain) was obtained from a study of T cells in localized non-small cell lung cancer. Study-level results: When the top 100 tumor clones were examined, a median approximately 62 of them also appeared in the adjacent lung, which was paired and uninvolved. Among blood samples, higher T cell density accompanied longer overall survival. In uninvolved adjacent lung, T cell clonality reached its highest value, exceeding tumor. Owing to sequencing of a solitary tumor region, heterogeneity cannot be discounted.

Data came from immunoSEQ multiplex PCR; TCRdb stores just in-frame clones and leaves some out. The table has roughly 48,000 clones, about 80% seen once. This clone appeared once. No antigen is known for it. The junction differs from germline at one of its ends, possibly a read error. This clonotype was sampled from a man aged 40 to 69 with stage I squamous cell lung carcinoma. The material sequenced was peripheral blood, taken before any cancer treatment.

CDR3 amino acids: CASSQSWPDRPSLF. CDR3 nucleotide sequence: TGCGCCAGCAGCCAGTCATGGCCCGACAGGCCGTCTCTCTTT. The chain is built from TRBV4-1 and TRBJ1-6, with D possibly being TRBD1 (6 bases). The CDR3 loop spans 14 amino acids. In germline, CDR1 is MGHRA, CDR2 YSYEKL.